The 14 T cell receptor beta chains presented below share a single source sample, sequenced in a study of blood T cell repertoires in COVID-19. Repertoires were generated with immunoSEQ multiplex PCR, while TCRdb's copy carries only in-frame clones and drops some. The data show about 250,000 clones, around 88% seen once. Specimen: peripheral blood. The source is an elderly man with acute or convalescent COVID-19.

The chain's CDR3 is CASSLGLADTQYF. The CDR3, as DNA: TGCGCCAGCAGCTTGGGACTAGCCGATACGCAGTATTTT. The chain carries TRBV5-1 and TRBJ2-3, with 7 bases that match TRBD2. There are 13 residues in the CDR3. Germline trimming cut 0 bases from V and 6 bases from J; bases unmatched to any gene: 1. CDR1 and CDR2 (germline): SGHRS, YFSETQ.

The chain employs TRBV7-3 and TRBJ2-7; maybe TRBD2 (5 bases). Germline V gene lookup returns CDR1 SGHTA and CDR2 FQGTGA. The CDR3 has 12 amino acids. The V end was cut by 5 bases, the J end by 4 bases, with 9 bases between. Written as DNA, the CDR3 is TGTGCCAGCAGCCAGACGGGATACGAGCAGTACTTC. Encoded protein: CASSQTGYEQYF.

V and J are TRBV6-6 and TRBJ1-4; TRBD1 agrees at 8 bases. The V segment lost 0 bases and the J segment 4 bases; nucleotides outside the gene matches: 4. Germline CDR1 reads MNHNY; CDR2 reads SVGAGI (reference sequence). The CDR3 is 16 residues long. The CDR3, as DNA: TGTGCCAGCAGTTACTCGGGCAGGGGGCTTAATGAAAAACTGTTTTTT. Protein product: CASSYSGRGLNEKLFF.

This sequence joins TRBV29-1 and TRBJ1-2, with TRBD1 matching 7 bases. Trimming cost V 5 bases and J 4 bases; bases outside gene matches: 16. The CDR3 runs 16 residues. Germline CDR1 and CDR2: SQVTM and ANQGSEA. This chain's CDR3 is CSVYIALGTESYGYTF. In nucleotides, the CDR3 is TGCAGCGTTTACATAGCTTTAGGGACAGAGAGCTATGGCTACACCTTC.

The chain uses TRBV10-3 and TRBJ2-7, with a tentative D call TRBD2 (6 bases). The CDR3 sequence is 17 residues long. The germline V and J ends were trimmed by 3 bases and 2 bases, with 20 bases remaining between them. Per germline, CDR1 ENHRY and CDR2 SYGVKD. The CDR3 spells CAISDPAGWRATYEQYF. CDR3 coding DNA: TGTGCCATCAGTGACCCCGCGGGTTGGAGGGCGACCTACGAGCAGTACTTC.

The chain joins TRBV7-8 to TRBJ2-7; D call uncertain. The V end lost 2 bases, the J end lost 1 base, and 9 bases lay between the germline ends. Germline V gene data show CDR1 as SGHVS and CDR2 as FQNEAQ. The CDR3 is 14 residues long. The CDR3 nucleotides read TGTGCCAGCAGCTTATCGGTCCTATCCTACGAGCAGTACTTC. Translating gives CASSLSVLSYEQYF.

The V and J genes are TRBV5-6 and TRBJ2-7; D gene uncertain. Per the germline V gene, CDR1 is SGHDT and CDR2 is YYEEEE. The CDR3 is 14 residues long. The V end lost 0 bases, the J end lost 0 bases, and 7 bases lay between the germline ends. The CDR3 protein is CASSLGRNSYEQYF. The CDR3 nucleotides read TGTGCCAGCAGCTTGGGCAGAAACTCCTACGAGCAGTACTTC.

The V and J genes are TRBV19 and TRBJ1-4; TRBD1 agrees at 8 bases. Per germline, CDR1 LNHDA and CDR2 SQIVND (reference sequence). This CDR3 region has 15 residues. Unmatched junction bases numbered 7, after V lost 8 bases and J lost 2 bases. CDR3 DNA: TGTGCCAGTTCGAGACAGGGGACTACTAATGAAAAACTGTTTTTT. Protein sequence: CASSRQGTTNEKLFF.

There are a few counts of this clone. This chain uses TRBV6-2 or TRBV6-3 with TRBJ2-7, with TRBD1 matching over 9 bases. CDR1 is MNHEY, CDR2 SVGEGT, per germline. The V segment lost 5 bases and the J segment 2 bases; nucleotides outside the gene matches: 7. The CDR3 has 15 amino acids. As DNA, the CDR3 is TGTGCCAGCAGTAAAACCGGGACAGGGACCTACGAGCAGTACTTC. Protein sequence: CASSKTGTGTYEQYF.

This chain links TRBV9 with TRBJ2-3; 7 nucleotides match TRBD2. After removal of 3 bases from V and 5 bases from J, the junction contained 12 bases not matched to a gene. Germline V lookup: CDR1 SGDLS, CDR2 YYNGEE. The CDR3 extends over 16 amino acids. The CDR3 here is CASSAPLGGRQDTQYF. The CDR3 DNA sequence: TGTGCCAGCAGCGCCCCCCTTGGCGGGAGACAAGATACGCAGTATTTT. Supplemented by reference TRBV9 and TRBJ2-3, the full variable domain reads DSGVTQTPKHLITATGQRVTLRCSPRSGDLSVYWYQQSLDQGLQFLIQYYNGEERAKGNILERFSAQQFPDLHSELNLSSLELGDSALYFCASSAPLGGRQDTQYFGPGTRLTVL.

This chain joins TRBV28 and TRBJ2-5; D is unclear. Between the trimmed V and J ends, which lost 2 bases and 3 bases, there was a span of 4 bases. Germline-derived CDR1 and CDR2 are MDHEN and SYDVKM. This CDR3 has 12 amino acids. CDR3 sequence: CASSLREETQYF. CDR3 in DNA: TGTGCCAGCAGTTTACGGGAAGAGACCCAGTACTTC.

This chain joins TRBV21-1 and TRBJ2-4; TRBD1 is the table's D call and was not checked against the DNA. TRBV21-1 is a pseudogene. This CDR3 contains 17 residues. The CDR3 reads CASSKRGQQLAKNIQYF. CDR3 DNA sequence: TGTGCCAGCAGCAAAAGGGGACAGCAACTAGCCAAAAACATTCAGTACTTC.

V usage is TRBV12-3 or TRBV12-4 and J usage is TRBJ1-3; D gene uncertain. V lost 9 bases, J lost 0 bases, and 9 bases lay in between. This CDR3 is 13 amino acids long. The CDR3 DNA sequence: TGTGCCAGTGGGCAGATCTCTGGAAACACCATATATTTT. Translating gives CASGQISGNTIYF.

In its sample, this clone was seen once. This chain joins TRBV18 and TRBJ1-2, with 12 bases fitting TRBD1. J gave up 4 bases and V 5 bases, and 5 bases lay outside the gene matches. There are 15 residues in the CDR3. CDR1 KGHSH and CDR2 LQKENI come from the germline V gene. The CDR3 DNA reads TGTGCCAGCTCAGCCGGGACAGGGGGCTTCTATGGCTACACCTTC. The encoded protein is CASSAGTGGFYGYTF.